Listed here is a single TCR beta chain. Its target is unknown. These data belong to a study of T cells in localized non-small cell lung cancer. There are 14 residues in the CDR3. Deletions cut 5 bases from V and 1 base from J, with 11 bases between. From germline, CDR1 is MNHGY and CDR2 SAAAGT. The assay was immunoSEQ multiplex PCR, and TCRdb's table has in-frame clones only and misses some. Counted here are more than 10,000 clones, 28% occurring once; the ten biggest clones make up about 7.8%. Whole-study findings and limits: In uninvolved adjacent lung, T cell clonality reached its highest value, exceeding tumor. Blood T cell density predicted longer survival; adjacent-lung clonality, shorter. A median of about 58 of the top 100 tumor clones appeared in adjacent lung, which was paired and uninvolved.

The sequence came from a female donor over 55 with stage I lung adenocarcinoma. The chain uses TRBV6-8 and TRBJ1-1; a weak D match, TRBD1 (5 bases). Material: lung tumor tissue, obtained before any cancer treatment. This CDR3 reads CASSGTAWNTEAFF. The DNA of the CDR3 is TGTGCCAGCAGTGGGACCGCGTGGAACACTGAAGCTTTCTTT.